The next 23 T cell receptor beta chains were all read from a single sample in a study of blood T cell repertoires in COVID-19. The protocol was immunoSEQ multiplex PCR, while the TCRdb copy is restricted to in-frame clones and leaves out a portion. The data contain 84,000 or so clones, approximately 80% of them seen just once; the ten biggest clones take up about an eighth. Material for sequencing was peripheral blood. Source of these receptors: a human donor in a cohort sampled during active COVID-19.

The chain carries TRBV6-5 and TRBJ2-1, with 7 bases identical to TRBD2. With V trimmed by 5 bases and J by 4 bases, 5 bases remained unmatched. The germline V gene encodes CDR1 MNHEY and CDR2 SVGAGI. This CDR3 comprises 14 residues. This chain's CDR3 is CASSTAGFYNEQFF. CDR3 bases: TGTGCCAGCAGTACAGCGGGATTTTACAATGAGCAGTTCTTC.

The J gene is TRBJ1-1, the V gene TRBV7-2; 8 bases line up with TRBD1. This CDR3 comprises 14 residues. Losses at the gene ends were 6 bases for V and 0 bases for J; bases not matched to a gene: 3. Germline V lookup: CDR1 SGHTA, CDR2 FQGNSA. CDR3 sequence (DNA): TGTGCCAGCAGTCGACAGGGGATGAACACTGAAGCTTTCTTT. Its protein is CASSRQGMNTEAFF.

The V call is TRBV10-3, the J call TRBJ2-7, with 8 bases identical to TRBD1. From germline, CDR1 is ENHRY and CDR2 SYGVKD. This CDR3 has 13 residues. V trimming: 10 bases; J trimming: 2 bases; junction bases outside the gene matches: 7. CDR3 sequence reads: CAKRQGPAYEQYF. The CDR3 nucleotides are TGTGCCAAAAGACAGGGGCCGGCCTACGAGCAGTACTTC.

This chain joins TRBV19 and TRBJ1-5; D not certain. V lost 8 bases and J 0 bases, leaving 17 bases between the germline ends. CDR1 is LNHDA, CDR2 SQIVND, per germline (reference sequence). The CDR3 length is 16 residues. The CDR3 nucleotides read TGTGCCAGTTCCGGACTGACGCTTTATAGCAATCAGCCCCAGCATTTT. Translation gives CASSGLTLYSNQPQHF.

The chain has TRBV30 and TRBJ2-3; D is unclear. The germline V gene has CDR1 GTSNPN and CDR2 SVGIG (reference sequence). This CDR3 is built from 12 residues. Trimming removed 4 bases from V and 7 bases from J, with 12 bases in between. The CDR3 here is CAWNHVTNTQYF. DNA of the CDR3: TGTGCCTGGAACCATGTGACAAATACGCAGTATTTT. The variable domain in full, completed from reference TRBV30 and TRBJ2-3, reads SQTIHQWPATLVQPVGSPLSLECTVEGTSNPNLYWYRQAAGRGLQLLFYSVGIGQISSEVPQNLSASRPQDRQFILSSKKLLLSDSGFYLCAWNHVTNTQYFGPGTRLTVL.

The CDR3 spells CASSPPPYRVVGNEQFF. In DNA form, the CDR3 reads TGTGCCAGCTCACCACCCCCGTACAGGGTAGTTGGCAATGAGCAGTTCTTC. This rearrangement joins TRBV18 to TRBJ2-1; D is possibly TRBD1 (6 bases). This CDR3 has 17 amino acids. Germline CDR1 reads KGHSH; CDR2 reads LQKENI. Between the trimmed V and J ends, which lost 0 bases and 6 bases, there was a span of 18 bases.

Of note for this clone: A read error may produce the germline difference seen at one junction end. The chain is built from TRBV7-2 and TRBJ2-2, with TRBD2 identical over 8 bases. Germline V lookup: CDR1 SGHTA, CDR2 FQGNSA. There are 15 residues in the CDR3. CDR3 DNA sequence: TGTCCCAGCAGCTGCCGGGGGGGGACGATCGGGGAGCTGTTTTTT. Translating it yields CPSSCRGGTIGELFF.

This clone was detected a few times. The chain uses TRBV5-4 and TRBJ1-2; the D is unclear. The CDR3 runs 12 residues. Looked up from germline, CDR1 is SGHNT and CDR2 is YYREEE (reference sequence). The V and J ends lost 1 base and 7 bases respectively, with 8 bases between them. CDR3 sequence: CASSLQRSGYTF. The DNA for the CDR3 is TGTGCCAGCAGCTTGCAACGCAGTGGCTACACCTTC.

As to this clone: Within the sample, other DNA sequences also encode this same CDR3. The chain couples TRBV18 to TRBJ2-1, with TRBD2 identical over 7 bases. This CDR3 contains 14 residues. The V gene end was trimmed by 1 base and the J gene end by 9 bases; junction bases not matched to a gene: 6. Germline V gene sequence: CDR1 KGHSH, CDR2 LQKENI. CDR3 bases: TGTGCCAGCTCACCACTGGGGGGGTCCGGTGAGCAGTTCTTC. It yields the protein CASSPLGGSGEQFF.

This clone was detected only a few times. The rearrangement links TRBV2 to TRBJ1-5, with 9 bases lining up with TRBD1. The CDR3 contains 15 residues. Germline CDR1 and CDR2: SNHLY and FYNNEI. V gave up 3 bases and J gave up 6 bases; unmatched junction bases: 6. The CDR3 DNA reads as TGTGCCAGCAGTGAGGAACAGGGGGCGGGTCAGCCCCAGCATTTT. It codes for CASSEEQGAGQPQHF.

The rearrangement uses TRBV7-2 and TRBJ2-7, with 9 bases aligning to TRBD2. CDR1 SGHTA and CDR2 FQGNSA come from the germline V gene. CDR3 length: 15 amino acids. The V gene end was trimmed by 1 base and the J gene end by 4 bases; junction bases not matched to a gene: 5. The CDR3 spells CASSLGLAGSYEQYF. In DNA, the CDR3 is TGTGCCAGCAGCTTAGGCCTAGCGGGGTCATACGAGCAGTACTTC.

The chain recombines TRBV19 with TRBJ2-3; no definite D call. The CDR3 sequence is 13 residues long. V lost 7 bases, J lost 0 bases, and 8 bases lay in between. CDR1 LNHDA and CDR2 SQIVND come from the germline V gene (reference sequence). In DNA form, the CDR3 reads TGTGCCAGTACCCAAGCTAGCACAGATACGCAGTATTTT. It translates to CASTQASTDTQYF.

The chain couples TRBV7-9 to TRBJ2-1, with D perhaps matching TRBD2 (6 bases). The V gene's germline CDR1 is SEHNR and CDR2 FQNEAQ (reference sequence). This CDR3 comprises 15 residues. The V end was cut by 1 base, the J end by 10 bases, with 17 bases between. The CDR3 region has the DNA TGTGCCAGCAGCTTAGTGGCTAGCGCATCAGAGGAGCAGTTCTTC. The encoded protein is CASSLVASASEEQFF.

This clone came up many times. The CDR3 is CASSFGTGEETQYF. The CDR3 coding sequence is TGTGCCAGCAGCTTCGGTACAGGGGAAGAGACCCAGTACTTC. The genes are TRBV7-2 and TRBJ2-5; 7 bases map to TRBD1. V trimming: 3 bases; J trimming: 3 bases; junction bases outside the gene matches: 4. Germline V gene data show CDR1 as SGHTA and CDR2 as FQGNSA. This CDR3 spans 14 amino acids.

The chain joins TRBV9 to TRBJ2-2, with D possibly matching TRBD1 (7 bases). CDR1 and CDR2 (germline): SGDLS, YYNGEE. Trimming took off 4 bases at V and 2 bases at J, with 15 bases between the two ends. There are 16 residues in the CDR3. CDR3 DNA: TGTGCCAGCAGCTACCAGGGGGGACCTAACACCGGGGAGCTGTTTTTT. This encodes CASSYQGGPNTGELFF.

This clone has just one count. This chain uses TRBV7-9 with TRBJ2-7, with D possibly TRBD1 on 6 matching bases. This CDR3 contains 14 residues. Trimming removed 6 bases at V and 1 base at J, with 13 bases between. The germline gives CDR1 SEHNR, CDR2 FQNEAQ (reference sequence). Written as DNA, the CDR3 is TGTGCCAGCAGTCCAGGGGCCAAATCCTACGAGCAGTACTTC. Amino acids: CASSPGAKSYEQYF.

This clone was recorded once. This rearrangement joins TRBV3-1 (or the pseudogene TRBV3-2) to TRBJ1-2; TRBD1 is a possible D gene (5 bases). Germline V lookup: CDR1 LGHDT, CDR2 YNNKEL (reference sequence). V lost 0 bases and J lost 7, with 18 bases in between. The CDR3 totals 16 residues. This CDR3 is CASSQDRGRGFSGYTF. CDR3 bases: TGTGCCAGCAGCCAAGATAGGGGACGGGGGTTTAGTGGCTACACCTTC.

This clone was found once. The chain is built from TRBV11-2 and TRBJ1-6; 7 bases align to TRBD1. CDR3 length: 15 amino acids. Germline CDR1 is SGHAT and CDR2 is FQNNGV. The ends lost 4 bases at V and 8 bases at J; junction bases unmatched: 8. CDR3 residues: CASSSLRTGYSPLHF. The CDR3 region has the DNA TGTGCCAGCAGCTCCTTGCGGACAGGTTATTCACCCCTCCACTTT.

The CDR3 loop reads CASAGDVAYEQYF. The CDR3 DNA reads as TGTGCCAGCGCGGGGGACGTTGCCTACGAGCAGTACTTC. This chain uses TRBV2 with TRBJ2-7; 7 nucleotides match TRBD2. Trimming took 8 bases from V and 2 from J; bases not matched to a gene: 6. The CDR3 totals 13 residues. Germline CDR1 SNHLY, CDR2 FYNNEI.

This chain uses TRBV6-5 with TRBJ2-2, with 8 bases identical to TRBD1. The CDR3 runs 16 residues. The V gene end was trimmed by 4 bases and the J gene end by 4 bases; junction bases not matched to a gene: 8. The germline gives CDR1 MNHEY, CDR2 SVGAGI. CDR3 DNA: TGTGCCAGCAGTTTTCTCGACAGGGGAGGCACCGGGGAGCTGTTTTTT. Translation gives CASSFLDRGGTGELFF.

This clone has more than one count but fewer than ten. As DNA, the CDR3 is TGTGCCAGCTCACCCATATACCTTCGGGGCGGGGGCACAGATACGCAGTATTTT. It translates to CASSPIYLRGGGTDTQYF. This chain links TRBV18 with TRBJ2-3, with a tentative D call TRBD2 (6 bases). This CDR3 spans 18 amino acids. Trimming took off 3 bases at V and 1 base at J, with 20 bases between the two ends. Germline CDR1 KGHSH, CDR2 LQKENI.

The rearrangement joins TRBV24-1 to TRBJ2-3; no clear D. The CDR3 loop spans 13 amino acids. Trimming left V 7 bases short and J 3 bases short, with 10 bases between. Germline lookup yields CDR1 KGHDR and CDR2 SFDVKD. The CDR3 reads CATSPGVTDTQYF. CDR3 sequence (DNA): TGTGCCACCAGCCCAGGCGTGACAGATACGCAGTATTTT.

The CDR3 sequence: CASSYSLQAEQYF. CDR3 nucleotides: TGTGCCAGCAGTTACTCGCTCCAGGCCGAACAGTACTTC. The chain carries TRBV6-5 and TRBJ2-7; D is unresolved. Germline CDR1 and CDR2: MNHEY and SVGAGI. The length of the CDR3 is 13 residues. Deletions cut 0 bases from V and 10 bases from J, with 13 bases between.